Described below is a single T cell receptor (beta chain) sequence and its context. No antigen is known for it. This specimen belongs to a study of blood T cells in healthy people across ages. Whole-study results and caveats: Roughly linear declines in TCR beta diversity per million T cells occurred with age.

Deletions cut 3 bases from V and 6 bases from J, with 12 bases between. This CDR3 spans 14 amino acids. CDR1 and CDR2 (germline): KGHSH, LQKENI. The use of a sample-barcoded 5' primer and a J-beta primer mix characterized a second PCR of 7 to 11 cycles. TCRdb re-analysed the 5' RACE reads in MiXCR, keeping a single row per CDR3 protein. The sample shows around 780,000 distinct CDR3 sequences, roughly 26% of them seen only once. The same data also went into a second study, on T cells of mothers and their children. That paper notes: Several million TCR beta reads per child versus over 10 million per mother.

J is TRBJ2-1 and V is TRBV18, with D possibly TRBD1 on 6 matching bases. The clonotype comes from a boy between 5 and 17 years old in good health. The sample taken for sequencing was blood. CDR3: CASSPVQGGNEQFF. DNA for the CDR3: TGTGCCAGCTCACCCGTACAGGGTGGCAATGAGCAGTTCTTC.